These T cell receptor beta chains were read from a single sample in a study of blood T cell repertoires in COVID-19. The data were produced by immunoSEQ multiplex PCR, yet TCRdb's version contains in-frame clones alone and is incomplete. Of approximately 250,000 clones in the sample, roughly 81% were seen once. The sequenced sample consisted of peripheral blood. These receptors all stem from a man between 50 and 59 years old with acute or convalescent COVID-19. Each CDR3 is given with its conserved first and last residue. The D gene is left open where the match is weak. The size entry is marked missing in some rows and otherwise reads once, few, many or a size class.

CDR3	DNA	J	V	size	D
CASSGSTDRGYGYTF	TGTGCCAGCAGCGGGTCCACCGACAGGGGATATGGCTACACCTTC	TRBJ1-2	TRBV11-3	.	TRBD1
CASSRMGLAGGDNEQFF	TGTGCCAGCAGCCGAATGGGACTAGCGGGAGGTGACAATGAGCAGTTCTTC	TRBJ2-1	TRBV11-3	.	TRBD2
CASSDSQGRDGELFF	TGTGCCAGCAGTGACTCTCAGGGGCGAGATGGGGAGCTGTTTTTT	TRBJ2-2	TRBV6-4	.	.
CASSHLAGLNEQYF	TGTGCCAGCAGCCATCTAGCGGGACTAAACGAGCAGTACTTC	TRBJ2-7	TRBV3-1/TRBV3-2	.	TRBD2
CASSLAGTSGGARTDTQYF	TGTGCCAGCAGCTTGGCCGGGACTAGCGGGGGGGCGAGGACAGATACGCAGTATTTT	TRBJ2-3	TRBV11-2	.	TRBD2
CASEKGAGGPYNEQFF	TGCGCCAGCGAAAAAGGGGCGGGGGGGCCCTACAATGAGCAGTTCTTC	TRBJ2-1	TRBV4-1	.	TRBD2
CASSVVGRGSDTEAFF	TGTGCCAGCAGTGTTGTGGGCAGGGGATCTGACACTGAAGCTTTCTTT	TRBJ1-1	TRBV2	.	.
CASSLGRNQPQHF	TGTGCCAGCAGCTTGGGCAGGAATCAGCCCCAGCATTTT	TRBJ1-5	TRBV5-5	.	.
CASSEGQGPIATNEKLFF	TGTGCCAGTAGTGAGGGACAGGGCCCGATTGCAACTAATGAAAAACTGTTTTTT	TRBJ1-4	TRBV19	.	TRBD1
CASSLVVNRGLRGEQYF	TGTGCTAGCAGCTTAGTTGTCAACAGGGGCCTAAGAGGGGAGCAGTACTTC	TRBJ2-7	TRBV7-7	.	TRBD1
CASSQRLVHLGTIYF	TGTGCCAGCAGCCAGCGACTAGTTCATTTGGGCACCATATATTTT	TRBJ1-3	TRBV3-1/TRBV3-2	.	.
CASSPRDRRNEAFF	TGTGCCAGCAGCCCGAGGGACAGGCGAAATGAAGCTTTCTTT	TRBJ1-1	TRBV3-1/TRBV3-2	.	TRBD1
CASSLVQGAGNQPQHF	TGTGCCAGCAGTTTGGTACAGGGGGCTGGCAATCAGCCCCAGCATTTT	TRBJ1-5	TRBV28	once	TRBD1
CASSRTGGDTGELFF	TGTGCCAGCAGCCGGACAGGGGGCGACACCGGGGAGCTGTTTTTT	TRBJ2-2	TRBV6-5	.	TRBD1
CASSPNEAQGSREKLFF	TGTGCCAGCTCACCGAATGAGGCCCAGGGGAGCAGGGAAAAACTGTTTTTT	TRBJ1-4	TRBV18	.	.
CASAPGTGDGYTF	TGTGCCAGCGCCCCCGGGACAGGGGATGGCTACACCTTC	TRBJ1-2	TRBV7-3	.	TRBD1
CASSVAGTGGDEQFF	TGTGCCAGCAGCGTAGCCGGGACAGGGGGAGATGAGCAGTTCTTC	TRBJ2-1	TRBV11-3	.	TRBD1
CASSLRSAGNTEAFF	TGTGCCAGCAGCTTGCGGTCCGCCGGGAACACTGAAGCTTTCTTT	TRBJ1-1	TRBV5-8	.	.
CASSLGQGKDTEAFF	TGCGCCAGCAGCCTAGGACAGGGAAAGGACACTGAAGCTTTCTTT	TRBJ1-1	TRBV5-1	.	TRBD1
CASSLDHRVGEKLFF	TGTGCCAGCAGTTTAGATCACAGGGTGGGCGAAAAACTGTTTTTT	TRBJ1-4	TRBV27	.	.
CASSLGTTRYNEQFF	TGCGCCAGCAGCCTTGGGACTACACGATACAATGAGCAGTTCTTC	TRBJ2-1	TRBV5-1	.	TRBD2
CASSSGGVSEQYF	TGTGCCAGCAGTTCAGGGGGCGTAAGCGAGCAGTACTTC	TRBJ2-7	TRBV7-3	.	TRBD1
CAISEFGTGVTNTGELFF	TGTGCCATCAGTGAGTTCGGGACAGGGGTCACGAACACCGGGGAGCTGTTTTTT	TRBJ2-2	TRBV10-3	.	TRBD1
CSTGQGTEAFF	TGCAGCACCGGACAGGGGACTGAAGCTTTCTTT	TRBJ1-1	TRBV29-1	once	TRBD1